These T cell receptor beta chains were read from a single sample in a study of regulatory T cells in long-lasting Graves disease. TCRdb recomputed calls from the multiplex PCR reads with MiXCR, one row per CDR3 protein. The table shows around 430,000 distinct CDR3 sequences, with 22% occurring only once. Sequenced here: peripheral blood mononuclear cells (PBMCs), sampled when the disease was refractory, from a patient treated with antithyroid drugs. The receptors originated from a female donor with Graves disease. Both conserved end residues are part of each CDR3. The D gene is left open where the match is weak. Size tells how often a clone was seen (once, few, many) or the class of an expanded clone, and some rows leave it out.

TRBD1	TRBV6-1	TRBJ2-7	few	CASSEYDSGTAAYEQYF	TGTGCCAGCAGTGAGTACGATTCCGGGACAGCAGCCTACGAGCAGTACTTC
NA	TRBV11-2	TRBJ1-5	many	CASSLERNQPQHF	TGTGCCAGCAGCTTAGAGCGAAATCAGCCCCAGCATTTT
NA	TRBV7-2	TRBJ2-6	once	CASSPRVSGANALTF	TGTGCCAGCAGCCCCAGGGTCTCTGGGGCCAACGCCCTGACTTTC
NA	TRBV9	TRBJ2-2	NA	CASSFAPGETGELFF	TGTGCCAGCAGCTTTGCCCCTGGGGAGACCGGGGAGCTGTTTTTT
NA	TRBV5-4	TRBJ1-2	NA	CASSLDHTNYGYTF	TGTGCCAGCAGCTTGGATCATACTAACTATGGCTACACCTTC
TRBD1	TRBV2	TRBJ2-7	few	CASSEGGQGPYEQYF	TGTGCCAGCAGTGAAGGTGGACAGGGCCCCTACGAGCAGTACTTC
NA	TRBV5-1	TRBJ1-3	NA	CASSPSPHGGNTIYF	TGCGCCAGCAGCCCGAGCCCACACGGGGGAAACACCATATATTTT
TRBD1	TRBV7-2	TRBJ1-1	NA	CASSKGQSTEAFF	TGTGCCAGCAGCAAGGGACAGTCCACTGAAGCTTTCTTT
TRBD1	TRBV28	TRBJ2-1	few	CASVALTGGSSYNEQFF	TGTGCCAGCGTAGCCCTAACAGGGGGGAGCTCCTACAATGAGCAGTTCTTC
TRBD2	TRBV9	TRBJ2-3	NA	CASSVAASGRAFTDTQYF	TGTGCCAGCAGCGTAGCGGCTAGCGGGAGGGCCTTTACAGATACGCAGTATTTT
NA	TRBV15	TRBJ2-2	NA	CATSGGNTGELFF	TGTGCCACCAGCGGGGGCAACACCGGGGAGCTGTTTTTT
NA	TRBV28	TRBJ2-7	many	CASTPLRDIPYEQYF	TGTGCCAGCACCCCGCTCCGGGACATTCCCTACGAGCAGTACTTC
NA	TRBV30	TRBJ1-2	few	CAWSVLARGADGYTF	TGTGCCTGGAGTGTACTGGCCCGGGGGGCGGATGGCTACACCTTC
NA	TRBV3-1	TRBJ1-3	NA	CASSQESGNTIYF	TGTGCCAGCAGCCAAGAATCTGGAAACACCATATATTTT
NA	TRBV12-3/TRBV12-4	TRBJ1-2	many	CASSFQLRGYTF	TGTGCCAGCAGTTTTCAGTTGAGGGGCTACACCTTC
NA	TRBV13	TRBJ2-5	many	CASSLGQRSQETQYF	TGTGCCAGCAGCTTAGGCCAGCGGAGCCAAGAGACCCAGTACTTC
TRBD1	TRBV6-2/TRBV6-3	TRBJ1-5	few	CASSPGTGVQPQHF	TGTGCCAGCAGTCCCGGGACAGGGGTTCAGCCCCAGCATTTT
NA	TRBV9	TRBJ1-2	few	CASSAPRGTGARQGYTF	TGTGCCAGCAGCGCACCCCGGGGGACCGGGGCTAGGCAAGGCTACACCTTC
NA	TRBV7-9	TRBJ2-7	NA	CASSLGSQWQYF	TGTGCCAGCAGCTTAGGGTCGCAATGGCAGTACTTC
NA	TRBV15	TRBJ2-5	few	CATSNPLETQYF	TGTGCCACCAGCAACCCGCTAGAGACCCAGTACTTC
NA	TRBV6-2/TRBV6-3	TRBJ2-2	NA	CASSYSRVHGAGELFF	TGTGCCAGCAGTTACAGCAGGGTCCATGGCGCCGGGGAGCTGTTTTTT
TRBD1	TRBV20-1	TRBJ2-5	NA	CSARVRTGGRNNEQYF	TGCAGTGCTAGAGTTCGGACAGGGGGTAGGAACAATGAGCAGTACTTC
NA	TRBV13	TRBJ1-2	NA	CASSLEAGSHGYTF	TGTGCCAGCAGCTTAGAGGCAGGTTCTCATGGCTACACCTTC
NA	TRBV18	TRBJ2-5	NA	CASSPRADQETQYF	TGTGCCAGCTCACCAAGGGCGGACCAAGAGACCCAGTACTTC
NA	TRBV19	TRBJ1-5	NA	CASSIYEGPQHF	TGTGCCAGTAGTATCTACGAGGGGCCCCAGCATTTT
TRBD1	TRBV12-3/TRBV12-4	TRBJ2-7	many	CASSLQGTGDYEQYF	TGTGCCAGCAGTTTACAGGGGACAGGGGACTACGAGCAGTACTTC
NA	TRBV2	TRBJ2-2	many	CASSKEGPVNTGELFF	TGTGCCAGCAGTAAGGAAGGACCGGTGAACACCGGGGAGCTGTTTTTT
NA	TRBV12-3/TRBV12-4	TRBJ1-2	many	CAIQTGFRGYTF	TGTGCCATCCAAACAGGGTTTCGTGGCTACACCTTC
NA	TRBV30	TRBJ1-2	few	CAWRKGGRGYGYTF	TGTGCCTGGAGAAAGGGGGGGCGAGGCTATGGCTACACCTTC
NA	TRBV7-2	TRBJ2-7	many	CASSSHSGQISSEQYF	TGTGCCAGCAGCTCTCATTCGGGACAAATCTCCTCCGAGCAGTACTTC
TRBD2	TRBV2	TRBJ2-1	few	CASGFPAGPYNEQFF	TGTGCCAGCGGCTTCCCAGCGGGACCCTACAATGAGCAGTTCTTC
NA	TRBV6-5	TRBJ1-1	NA	CASSYPGLVRNTEAFF	TGTGCCAGCAGTTATCCAGGACTTGTTCGGAACACTGAAGCTTTCTTT
TRBD1	TRBV6-2/TRBV6-3	TRBJ1-2	NA	CASSLGQGATGYTF	TGTGCCAGCAGTTTGGGACAGGGGGCGACGGGCTACACCTTC
TRBD2	TRBV11-2	TRBJ2-5	NA	CASSFSSGGKETQYF	TGTGCCAGCAGCTTTTCCAGCGGGGGTAAAGAGACCCAGTACTTC
NA	TRBV2	TRBJ2-1	NA	CASSDGSFTYNEQFF	TGTGCCAGCAGTGATGGATCCTTCACCTACAATGAGCAGTTCTTC
TRBD2	TRBV28	TRBJ2-7	many	CASSFEAGGEQYF	TGTGCCAGCAGTTTTGAAGCGGGGGGCGAGCAGTACTTC
NA	TRBV29-1	TRBJ2-7	many	CSVVDTSYEQYF	TGCAGCGTTGTGGACACTTCCTACGAGCAGTACTTC
NA	TRBV27	TRBJ1-1	many	CASSFMGQPRLLNTEAFF	TGTGCCAGCAGTTTTATGGGGCAGCCGAGGCTGTTGAACACTGAAGCTTTCTTT
NA	TRBV9	TRBJ1-6	many	CASSVEWGNNSPLHF	TGTGCCAGCAGCGTAGAATGGGGAAACAATTCACCCCTCCACTTT
NA	TRBV30	TRBJ1-4	NA	CAWVARGGPEKLFF	TGTGCCTGGGTCGCTAGGGGGGGCCCTGAAAAACTGTTTTTT
NA	TRBV11-2	TRBJ2-7	NA	CASSLGFPAPVTRREQYF	TGTGCCAGCAGCTTAGGTTTCCCCGCCCCGGTCACCCGGCGCGAGCAGTACTTC
TRBD1	TRBV6-1	TRBJ1-2	many	CASSDQGEGGDGYTF	TGTGCCAGCAGCGACCAGGGGGAGGGAGGCGATGGCTACACCTTC
NA	TRBV7-9	TRBJ1-1	few	CASSLVHGEAFF	TGTGCCAGCAGCTTAGTCCACGGTGAAGCTTTCTTT
NA	TRBV7-9	TRBJ1-1	NA	CASSLAEAFF	TGTGCCAGCAGCTTAGCCGAGGCTTTCTTT
NA	TRBV20-1	TRBJ2-2	few	CSAREGGRATGELFF	TGCAGTGCTAGAGAGGGCGGACGGGCCACCGGGGAGCTGTTTTTT
NA	TRBV6-1	TRBJ1-1	many	CASSDRVGNTEAFF	TGTGCCAGCAGTGACAGGGTAGGGAACACTGAAGCTTTCTTT
NA	TRBV7-9	TRBJ2-5	many	CASTYRETQYF	TGTGCCAGCACCTACAGGGAGACCCAGTACTTC
NA	TRBV5-1	TRBJ2-7	NA	CASSWGSGSYEQYF	TGCGCCAGCAGCTGGGGTAGCGGTTCCTACGAGCAGTACTTC
NA	TRBV28	TRBJ2-7	NA	CASSLSEARSYEQYF	TGTGCCAGCAGTTTATCTGAAGCGAGATCCTACGAGCAGTACTTC